Following are 13 T cell receptor beta chains from one sample sequenced in a study of blood T cell repertoires in COVID-19. Assay used: immunoSEQ multiplex PCR; TCRdb lists only in-frame clones, some missing. The repertoire has 200,000 to 250,000 clones, more than 75% of them found once; the top ten carry around 4.5%. The sample was peripheral blood. Receptors were obtained from a man in his forties or fifties with acute or convalescent COVID-19.

The chain combines TRBV7-8 with TRBJ2-3; 9 nucleotides align to TRBD2. The CDR3 sequence is 15 residues long. V lost 3 bases and J lost 6; bases outside the gene matches: 7. CDR1 SGHVS and CDR2 FQNEAQ come from the germline V gene. CDR3 DNA: TGTGCCAGCAGCTTCGGTAGCGGGGGTTGGGATACGCAGTATTTT. It codes for CASSFGSGGWDTQYF.

This clone was detected once. The chain links TRBV6-1 to TRBJ2-5, with TRBD2 matching 8 bases. The CDR3 contains 17 residues. CDR1 MNHNS and CDR2 SASEGT come from the germline V gene. V dropped 0 bases and J dropped 2; count of bases not matched to a gene: 8. CDR3 in amino acids: CASSEALGGGFQETQYF. CDR3 bases: TGTGCCAGCAGTGAAGCGCTGGGCGGGGGGTTTCAAGAGACCCAGTACTTC.

The chain has TRBV7-6 and TRBJ1-1; tentatively, D is TRBD1 (5 bases). Trimming shortened V by 7 bases and J by 0 bases, and 15 bases separated the two germline ends. Per germline, CDR1 SGHVS and CDR2 FNYEAQ. The CDR3 length is 15 residues. The CDR3 coding sequence is TGTGCCAGCACGCCGGCGGGGGTCATGAACACTGAAGCTTTCTTT. It specifies CASTPAGVMNTEAFF.

The rearrangement uses TRBV5-6 and TRBJ1-5; 10 positions agree with TRBD1. J gave up 3 bases and V 0 bases, and 6 bases lay outside the gene matches. The CDR3 totals 17 residues. CDR1 SGHDT and CDR2 YYEEEE come from the germline V gene. The CDR3 here is CASSLGTGGENNQPQHF. As DNA, the CDR3 is TGTGCCAGCAGCTTGGGGACAGGGGGGGAGAACAATCAGCCCCAGCATTTT.

The DNA of the CDR3 is TGTGCCTGGAACAGGGGGCAAGGCAACGACTATGGCTACACCTTC. Amino acids: CAWNRGQGNDYGYTF. The chain recombines TRBV30 with TRBJ1-2; 9 nucleotides line up with TRBD1. V dropped 4 bases and J dropped 3; count of bases not matched to a gene: 9. Germline V gives CDR1 GTSNPN, CDR2 SVGIG (reference sequence). The CDR3 is 15 amino acids. The whole variable domain, filled in from reference TRBV30 and TRBJ1-2, reads SQTIHQWPATLVQPVGSPLSLECTVEGTSNPNLYWYRQAAGRGLQLLFYSVGIGQISSEVPQNLSASRPQDRQFILSSKKLLLSDSGFYLCAWNRGQGNDYGYTFGSGTRLTVV.

The V gene is TRBV5-6, the J gene TRBJ1-6; 10 bases align to TRBD1. The CDR3 runs to 16 residues. Germline CDR1 and CDR2: SGHDT and YYEEEE. Trimming at V came to 0 bases and at J to 12 bases, leaving 9 bases not matched to a gene. Written as DNA, the CDR3 is TGTGCCAGCAGCTTGGCCGGGAGACAGGGGGCTTTACCCCTCCACTTT. Protein sequence: CASSLAGRQGALPLHF.

The rearrangement links TRBV2 to TRBJ1-1; the match to TRBD1 covers 7 bases. The CDR3 loop spans 14 amino acids. Germline V gene sequence: CDR1 SNHLY, CDR2 FYNNEI. The V and J ends lost 7 bases and 5 bases, in that order; junction bases with no gene match: 10. This CDR3 is CASTQGPLGTEAFF. The CDR3, as DNA: TGTGCCAGCACACAGGGGCCCTTGGGTACTGAAGCTTTCTTT.

The rearrangement joins TRBV28 to TRBJ1-5, with TRBD1 matching over 10 bases. V shed 6 bases and J 5 bases; nucleotides not matched to a gene: 7. This CDR3 has 15 residues. The germline gives CDR1 MDHEN, CDR2 SYDVKM. As DNA, the CDR3 is TGTGCCAGCAGCCAGCCGGGACAGGGGTATCAGCCCCAGCATTTT. Its protein product is CASSQPGQGYQPQHF.

This clone occurred once. Here the CDR3 DNA reads TGCGCCAGCAGCCGGCCGGGAGTGGATGAAGCTTTCTTT. This codes for CASSRPGVDEAFF. V gene TRBV5-1 combines with J gene TRBJ1-1; D gene unclear. Germline CDR1 and CDR2: SGHRS and YFSETQ. V lost 4 bases to trimming and J lost 7 bases, with 14 bases between them. The CDR3 has 13 amino acids. The whole variable domain, remainder taken from reference TRBV5-1 and TRBJ1-1, is KAGVTQTPRYLIKTRGQQVTLSCSPISGHRSVSWYQQTPGQGLQFLFEYFSETQRNKGNFPGRFSGRQFSNSRSEMNVSTLELGDSALYLCASSRPGVDEAFFGQGTRLTVV.

The chain carries TRBV30 and TRBJ1-5; D gene ambiguous. Germline V gene sequence: CDR1 GTSNPN, CDR2 SVGIG (reference sequence). V dropped 2 bases and J dropped 1 base, with 6 bases sitting between them. There are 13 residues in the CDR3. This CDR3 reads CAWSSLSNQPQHF. CDR3 in DNA: TGTGCCTGGAGTTCCTTGAGCAATCAGCCCCAGCATTTT. Full variable domain (outside the CDR3, taken from reference TRBV30 and TRBJ1-5): SQTIHQWPATLVQPVGSPLSLECTVEGTSNPNLYWYRQAAGRGLQLLFYSVGIGQISSEVPQNLSASRPQDRQFILSSKKLLLSDSGFYLCAWSSLSNQPQHFGDGTRLSIL.

The chain joins TRBV10-2 to TRBJ1-1, with 9 nucleotides matching TRBD1. Per germline, CDR1 WSHSY and CDR2 SAAADI. With V trimmed by 6 bases and J by 3 bases, 5 bases remained unmatched. This CDR3 contains 14 residues. The CDR3 DNA is TGCGCCAGCAGAGACGGGACAGGGTACACTGAAGCTTTCTTT. Translated, it gives CASRDGTGYTEAFF.

The chain combines TRBV10-3 with TRBJ1-4; 8 bases align to TRBD1. Germline CDR1 and CDR2: ENHRY and SYGVKD. V shed 3 bases and J 6 bases; nucleotides not matched to a gene: 6. CDR3 length: 15 amino acids. In nucleotides, the CDR3 is TGTGCCATCAGTGATTCGACAGGGGCTGATGAAAAACTGTTTTTT. Translated: CAISDSTGADEKLFF.

This clone was detected once. J is TRBJ1-2 and V is TRBV20-1; no definite D call. V was cut by 3 bases and J by 3 bases, with 5 bases left in between. Germline V lookup: CDR1 DFQATT, CDR2 SNEGSKA (reference sequence). The CDR3 has 11 residues. CDR3 protein: CSASQDYGYTF. CDR3 in DNA: TGCAGTGCTAGCCAGGACTATGGCTACACCTTC.